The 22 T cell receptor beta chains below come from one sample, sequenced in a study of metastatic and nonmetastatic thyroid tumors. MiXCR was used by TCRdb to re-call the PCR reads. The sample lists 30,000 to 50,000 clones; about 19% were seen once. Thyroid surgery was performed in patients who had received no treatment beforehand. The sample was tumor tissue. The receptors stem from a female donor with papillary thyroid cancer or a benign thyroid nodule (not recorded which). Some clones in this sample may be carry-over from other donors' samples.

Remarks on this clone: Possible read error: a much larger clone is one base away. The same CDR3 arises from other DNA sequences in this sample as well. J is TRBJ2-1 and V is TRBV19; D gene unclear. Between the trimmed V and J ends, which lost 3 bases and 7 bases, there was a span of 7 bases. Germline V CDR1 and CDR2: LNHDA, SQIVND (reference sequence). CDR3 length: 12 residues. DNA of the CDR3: TGTGCCAGTAGTATTATGGGTAATGAGCAGTTCTTC. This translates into CASSIMGNEQFF.

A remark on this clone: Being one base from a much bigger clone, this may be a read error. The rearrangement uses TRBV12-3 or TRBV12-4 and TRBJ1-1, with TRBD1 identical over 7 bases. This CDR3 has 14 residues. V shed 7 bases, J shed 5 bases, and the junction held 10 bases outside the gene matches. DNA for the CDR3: TGTGCCAGCACGAAGGACAGGTCAATGACTGAAGCTTTCTTT. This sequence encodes CASTKDRSMTEAFF.

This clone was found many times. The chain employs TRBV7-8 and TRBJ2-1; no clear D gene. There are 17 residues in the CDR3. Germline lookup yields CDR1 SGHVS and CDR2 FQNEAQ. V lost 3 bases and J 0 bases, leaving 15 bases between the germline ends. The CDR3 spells CASSFRRTLGSYNEQFF. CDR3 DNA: TGTGCCAGCAGCTTCCGACGGACCCTTGGCTCCTACAATGAGCAGTTCTTC.

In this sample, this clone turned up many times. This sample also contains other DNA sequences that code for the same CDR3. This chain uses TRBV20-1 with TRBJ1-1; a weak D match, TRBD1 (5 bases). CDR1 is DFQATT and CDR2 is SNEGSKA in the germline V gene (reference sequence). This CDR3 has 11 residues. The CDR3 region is CSVQRGDRAFF. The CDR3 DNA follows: TGCAGCGTCCAAAGGGGAGATCGGGCTTTCTTT.

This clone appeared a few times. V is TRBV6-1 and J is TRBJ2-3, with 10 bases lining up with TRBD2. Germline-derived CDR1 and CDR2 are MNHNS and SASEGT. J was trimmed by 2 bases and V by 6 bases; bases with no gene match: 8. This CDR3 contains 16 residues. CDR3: CASSRRLAGSTDTQYF. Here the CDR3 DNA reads TGTGCCAGCAGCCGAAGACTAGCGGGTTCCACAGATACGCAGTATTTT.

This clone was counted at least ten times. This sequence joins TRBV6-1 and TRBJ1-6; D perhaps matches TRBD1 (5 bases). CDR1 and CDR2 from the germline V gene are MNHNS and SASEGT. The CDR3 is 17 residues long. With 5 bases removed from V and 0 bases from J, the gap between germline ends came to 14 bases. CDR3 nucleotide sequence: TGTGCCAGCAGTCCCGCAGGGACGCTCTCCTATAATTCACCCCTCCACTTT. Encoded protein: CASSPAGTLSYNSPLHF.

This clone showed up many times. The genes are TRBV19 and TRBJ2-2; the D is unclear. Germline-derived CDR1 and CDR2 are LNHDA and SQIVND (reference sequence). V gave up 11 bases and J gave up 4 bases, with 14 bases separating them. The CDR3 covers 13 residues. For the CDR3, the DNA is TGTGCCCTCACATCAGGTCGCACCGGGGAGCTGTTTTTT. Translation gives CALTSGRTGELFF. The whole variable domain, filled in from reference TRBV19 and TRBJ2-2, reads DGGITQSPKYLFRKEGQNVTLSCEQNLNHDAMYWYRQDPGQGLRLIYYSQIVNDFQKGDIAEGYSVSREKKESFPLTVTSAQKNPTAFYLCALTSGRTGELFFGEGSRLTVL.

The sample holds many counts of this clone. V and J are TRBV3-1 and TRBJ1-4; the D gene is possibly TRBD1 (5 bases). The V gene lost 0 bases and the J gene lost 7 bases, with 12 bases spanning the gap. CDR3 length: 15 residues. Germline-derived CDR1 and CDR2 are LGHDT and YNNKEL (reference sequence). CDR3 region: CASSQDREGGEKLFF. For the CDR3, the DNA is TGTGCCAGCAGCCAAGACAGGGAGGGAGGTGAAAAACTGTTTTTT. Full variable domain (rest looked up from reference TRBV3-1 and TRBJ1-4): DTAVSQTPKYLVTQMGNDKSIKCEQNLGHDTMYWYKQDSKKFLKIMFSYNNKELIINETVPNRFSPKSPDKAHLNLHINSLELGDSAVYFCASSQDREGGEKLFFGSGTQLSVL.

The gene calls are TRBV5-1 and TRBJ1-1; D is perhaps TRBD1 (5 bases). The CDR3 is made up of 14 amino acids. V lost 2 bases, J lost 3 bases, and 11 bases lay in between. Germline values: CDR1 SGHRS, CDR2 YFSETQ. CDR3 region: CASSLGTLDTEAFF. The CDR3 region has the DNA TGCGCCAGCAGCTTAGGGACGTTGGACACTGAAGCTTTCTTT. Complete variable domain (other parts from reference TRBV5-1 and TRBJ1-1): KAGVTQTPRYLIKTRGQQVTLSCSPISGHRSVSWYQQTPGQGLQFLFEYFSETQRNKGNFPGRFSGRQFSNSRSEMNVSTLELGDSALYLCASSLGTLDTEAFFGQGTRLTVV.

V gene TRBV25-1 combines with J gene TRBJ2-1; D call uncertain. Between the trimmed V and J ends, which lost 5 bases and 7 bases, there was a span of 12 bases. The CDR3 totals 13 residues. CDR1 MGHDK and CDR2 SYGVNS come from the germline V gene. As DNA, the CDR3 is TGTGCCAGCAGTCCATCGGGCCTTAATGAGCAGTTCTTC. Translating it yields CASSPSGLNEQFF.

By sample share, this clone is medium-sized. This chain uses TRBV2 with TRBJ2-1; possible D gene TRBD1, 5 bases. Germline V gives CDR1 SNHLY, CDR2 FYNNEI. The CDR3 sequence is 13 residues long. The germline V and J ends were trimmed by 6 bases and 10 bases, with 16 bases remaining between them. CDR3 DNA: TGTGCCAGCAGCCTTAGGGGTTTATCAGAGCAGTTCTTC. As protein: CASSLRGLSEQFF.

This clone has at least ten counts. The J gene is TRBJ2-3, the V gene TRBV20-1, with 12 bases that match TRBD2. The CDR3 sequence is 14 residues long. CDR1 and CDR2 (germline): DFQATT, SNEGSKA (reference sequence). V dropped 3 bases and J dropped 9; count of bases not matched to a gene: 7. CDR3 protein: CSARLAGGQRTQYF. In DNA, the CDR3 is TGCAGTGCTAGGCTAGCGGGGGGGCAACGGACGCAGTATTTT.

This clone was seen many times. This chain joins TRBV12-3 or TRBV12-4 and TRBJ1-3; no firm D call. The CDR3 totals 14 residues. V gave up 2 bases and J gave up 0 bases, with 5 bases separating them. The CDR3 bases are TGTGCCAGCAGTTTATCTTACTCTGGAAACACCATATATTTT. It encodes CASSLSYSGNTIYF.

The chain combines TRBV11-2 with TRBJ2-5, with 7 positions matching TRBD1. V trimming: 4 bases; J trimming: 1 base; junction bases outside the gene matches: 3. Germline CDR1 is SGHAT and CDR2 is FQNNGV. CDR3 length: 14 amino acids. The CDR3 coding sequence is TGTGCCAGCAGCTGGGGACAGCTCCAAGAGACCCAGTACTTC. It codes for CASSWGQLQETQYF.

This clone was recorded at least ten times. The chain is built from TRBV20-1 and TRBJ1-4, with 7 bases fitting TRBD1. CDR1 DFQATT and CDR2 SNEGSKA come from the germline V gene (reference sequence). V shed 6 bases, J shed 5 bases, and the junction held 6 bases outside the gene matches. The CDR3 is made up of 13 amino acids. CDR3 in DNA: TGCAGTGCCACAGGGGCGCGAAATGAAAAACTGTTTTTT. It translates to CSATGARNEKLFF.

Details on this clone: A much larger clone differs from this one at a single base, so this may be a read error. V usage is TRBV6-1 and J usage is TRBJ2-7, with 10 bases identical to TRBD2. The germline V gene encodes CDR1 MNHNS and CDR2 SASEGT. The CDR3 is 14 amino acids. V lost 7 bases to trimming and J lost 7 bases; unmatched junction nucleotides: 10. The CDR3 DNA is TGTGCCAGCATCCGGGTAGGACTAGCGGTGGAGCAGTACTTC. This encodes CASIRVGLAVEQYF.

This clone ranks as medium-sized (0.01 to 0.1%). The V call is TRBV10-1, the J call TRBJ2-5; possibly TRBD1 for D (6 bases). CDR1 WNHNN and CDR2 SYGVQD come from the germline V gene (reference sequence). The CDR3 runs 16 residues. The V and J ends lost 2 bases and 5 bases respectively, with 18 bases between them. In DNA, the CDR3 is TGCGCCAGCAGTGAGGGTACAGGGTCGCGCGGCGAGACCCAGTACTTC. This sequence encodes CASSEGTGSRGETQYF.

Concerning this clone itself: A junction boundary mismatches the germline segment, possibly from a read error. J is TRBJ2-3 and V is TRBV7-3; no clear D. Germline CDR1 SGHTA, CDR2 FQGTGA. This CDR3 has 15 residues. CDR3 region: CASIADSGGTYTQYF. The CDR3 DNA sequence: TGTGCCAGCATCGCCGATTCTGGCGGCACATATACGCAGTATTTT.

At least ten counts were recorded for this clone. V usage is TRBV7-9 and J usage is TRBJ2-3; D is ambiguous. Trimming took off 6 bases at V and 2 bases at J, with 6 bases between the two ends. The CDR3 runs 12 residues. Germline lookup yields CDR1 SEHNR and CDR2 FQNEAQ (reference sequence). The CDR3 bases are TGTGCCAGCAGGAATCCCACAGATACGCAGTATTTT. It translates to CASRNPTDTQYF.

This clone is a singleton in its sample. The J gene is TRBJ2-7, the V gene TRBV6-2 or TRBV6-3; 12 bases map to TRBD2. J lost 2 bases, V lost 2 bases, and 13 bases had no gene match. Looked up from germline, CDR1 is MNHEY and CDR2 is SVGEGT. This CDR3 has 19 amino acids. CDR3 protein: CASSYPLAGGFSPPYEQYF. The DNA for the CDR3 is TGTGCCAGCAGTTACCCCCTAGCGGGAGGGTTCAGTCCCCCCTACGAGCAGTACTTC.

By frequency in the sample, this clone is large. CDR3 protein: CASSLQGAQGLHEQFF. CDR3 nucleotides: TGTGCCAGCAGCTTGCAGGGGGCCCAGGGTTTGCATGAGCAGTTCTTC. This chain uses TRBV7-6 with TRBJ2-1; 8 bases map to TRBD1. Germline CDR1 reads SGHVS; CDR2 reads FNYEAQ. V lost 3 bases to trimming and J lost 8 bases; unmatched junction nucleotides: 12. There are 16 residues in the CDR3.

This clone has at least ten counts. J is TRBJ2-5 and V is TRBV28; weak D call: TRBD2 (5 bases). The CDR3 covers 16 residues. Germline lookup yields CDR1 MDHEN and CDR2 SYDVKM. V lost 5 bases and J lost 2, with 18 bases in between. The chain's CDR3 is CASSGEQTGFQETQYF. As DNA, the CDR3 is TGTGCCAGCAGTGGGGAACAGACGGGATTTCAAGAGACCCAGTACTTC.